These T cell receptor beta chains were read from a single sample in a study of siplizumab effects on memory and regulatory T cells. TCRdb's copy holds only in-frame clones and misses some; the assay was immunoSEQ multiplex PCR. This table has fewer than 110,000 clones, nearly 95% appearing once. Material for sequencing was non-Treg CD4+ T cells sorted from blood. These receptors all come from a human donor in good health. Each CDR3 is given with its conserved first and last residue. The D gene is left open where the match is weak. Expanded clones get a size class; other rows say once, few or many, or leave the size out.

d_gene	abundance	j_gene	v_gene	CDR3aa	CDR3nt
TRBD2	.	TRBJ2-2	TRBV19	CASSRRGGTGELFF	TGTGCCAGTAGTCGACGGGGGGGCACCGGGGAGCTGTTTTTT
.	.	TRBJ2-5	TRBV18	CASSPPAGFYQETQYF	TGTGCCAGCTCACCACCCGCAGGGTTTTACCAAGAGACCCAGTACTTC
.	.	TRBJ2-7	TRBV2	CASADGLPTYEQYF	TGTGCCAGCGCGGACGGGCTCCCGACCTACGAGCAGTACTTC
.	.	TRBJ1-2	TRBV4-2	CASSQDTGEEGYTF	TGTGCCAGCAGCCAAGATACGGGGGAGGAGGGCTACACCTTC
TRBD1	.	TRBJ1-2	TRBV5-1	CASTPLTGGYGYTF	TGCGCCAGCACCCCCCTTACAGGGGGCTATGGCTACACCTTC
TRBD1	once	TRBJ2-5	TRBV10-3	CAISDDRVGETQYF	TGTGCCATCAGTGACGACAGGGTGGGAGAGACCCAGTACTTC
.	.	TRBJ2-7	TRBV6-1	CASSLSGTDYEQYF	TGTGCCAGCAGCCTCTCAGGGACCGACTACGAGCAGTACTTC
TRBD2	.	TRBJ2-5	TRBV6-5	CASSSLGGYQETQYF	TGTGCCAGCAGTTCCCTGGGGGGGTACCAAGAGACCCAGTACTTC
TRBD1	.	TRBJ1-1	TRBV10-3	CAISEAGGVTEAFF	TGTGCCATCAGTGAGGCAGGGGGAGTTACTGAAGCTTTCTTT
TRBD2	.	TRBJ2-2	TRBV7-2	CASSLESSGSSNTGELFF	TGTGCCAGCAGCTTAGAGTCTAGCGGGTCATCGAACACCGGGGAGCTGTTTTTT
TRBD2	.	TRBJ2-1	TRBV9	CASSISGRASYNEQFF	TGTGCCAGCAGCATCAGCGGGAGGGCTTCCTACAATGAGCAGTTCTTC
TRBD2	.	TRBJ2-1	TRBV30	CAWSGLAAFSPYNEQFF	TGTGCCTGGTCCGGACTAGCGGCCTTCTCACCCTACAATGAGCAGTTCTTC
.	.	TRBJ2-5	TRBV7-9	CASSFLPEETQYF	TGTGCCAGCAGCTTTCTACCCGAAGAGACCCAGTACTTC
.	.	TRBJ2-6	TRBV5-5	CASSLFGEGANVLTF	TGTGCCAGCAGCCTGTTCGGCGAAGGGGCCAACGTCCTGACTTTC
TRBD2	.	TRBJ2-1	TRBV7-6	CASSLEVPGTSGYNEQFF	TGTGCCAGCAGCTTAGAAGTGCCCGGGACTAGCGGGTACAATGAGCAGTTCTTC
.	.	TRBJ1-3	TRBV18	CASSPPGRVPGNTIYF	TGTGCCAGCTCACCACCGGGACGGGTCCCAGGAAACACCATATATTTT
.	.	TRBJ1-4	TRBV10-2	CASSESYRGATNEKLFF	TGCGCCAGCAGTGAGTCTTACAGAGGAGCAACTAATGAAAAACTGTTTTTT
.	.	TRBJ2-5	TRBV7-9	CASTYPGKETQYF	TGTGCCAGCACCTACCCGGGGAAAGAGACCCAGTACTTC
.	.	TRBJ1-2	TRBV30	CAWNQPGGGSNYGYTF	TGTGCCTGGAATCAACCGGGGGGAGGCTCTAACTATGGCTACACCTTC
.	.	TRBJ1-2	TRBV4-2	CASSPNGYGYTF	TGTGCCAGCAGCCCTAACGGCTATGGCTACACCTTC
.	.	TRBJ2-7	TRBV7-2	CASSLVYSTYEQYF	TGTGCCAGCAGCTTAGTATACAGCACCTACGAGCAGTACTTC
.	.	TRBJ2-2	TRBV7-2	CASSLVLRANTGELFF	TGTGCCAGCAGCTTGGTCCTCAGGGCGAACACCGGGGAGCTGTTTTTT
.	.	TRBJ2-3	TRBV11-2	CASSLEGADTQYF	TGTGCCAGCAGCTTAGAGGGGGCAGATACGCAGTATTTT
.	.	TRBJ2-7	TRBV5-4	CASSALSGGLDYEQYF	TGTGCCAGCAGCGCGCTATCAGGGGGACTAGACTACGAGCAGTACTTC
TRBD1	.	TRBJ2-4	TRBV28	CASSNLGQGENIQYF	TGTGCCAGCAGTAACCTGGGACAGGGGGAAAACATTCAGTACTTC
TRBD1	.	TRBJ1-2	TRBV2	CASSEAGRTGGGYTF	TGTGCCAGCAGTGAAGCGGGGAGGACAGGGGGAGGCTACACCTTC
.	once	TRBJ1-2	TRBV5-4	CASSHQGRNGYTF	TGTGCCAGCAGCCACCAGGGGAGGAATGGCTACACCTTC
.	.	TRBJ2-1	TRBV7-6	CASSGFRSVHNEQFF	TGTGCCAGCAGCGGATTTAGGAGTGTGCACAATGAGCAGTTCTTC
.	.	TRBJ2-1	TRBV7-6	CASSRQQGSEQFF	TGTGCCAGCAGCCGACAGCAAGGGAGTGAGCAGTTCTTC
.	once	TRBJ2-1	TRBV18	CASHLGRSSYNEQFF	TGTGCCAGCCACCTCGGTCGCAGCTCCTACAATGAGCAGTTCTTC
TRBD1	.	TRBJ2-1	TRBV6-5	CASSRPDRGQEWQFF	TGTGCCAGCAGTCGTCCGGACAGGGGGCAGGAGTGGCAGTTCTTC
TRBD1	.	TRBJ2-2	TRBV27	CASSWDRADAGELFF	TGTGCCAGCAGTTGGGACAGGGCGGACGCCGGGGAGCTGTTTTTT
.	.	TRBJ1-5	TRBV23-1	CAVRVGQPQHF	TGCGCCGTCAGGGTTGGTCAGCCCCAGCATTTT
TRBD2	.	TRBJ2-3	TRBV15	CATSSRTSGPLPDTQYF	TGTGCCACCAGCTCAAGGACTAGCGGACCCCTCCCAGATACGCAGTATTTT
.	.	TRBJ1-2	TRBV5-6	CASSLPLSYGYTF	TGTGCCAGCAGCTTGCCGCTTAGCTATGGCTACACCTTC
TRBD2	.	TRBJ2-4	TRBV6-5	CATGSGRDIQYF	TGTGCCACAGGCAGCGGGAGGGACATTCAGTACTTC
TRBD1	.	TRBJ2-3	TRBV7-3	CASSLMGQGNTDTQYF	TGTGCCAGCAGCTTAATGGGACAGGGAAACACAGATACGCAGTATTTT
TRBD2	.	TRBJ2-3	TRBV19	CASSSREGLSDTQYF	TGTGCCAGTAGTAGTAGGGAGGGCTTGTCAGATACGCAGTATTTT
.	.	TRBJ1-5	TRBV28	CASSLEQRQPQHF	TGTGCCAGCAGTTTAGAGCAGAGACAGCCCCAGCATTTT
.	.	TRBJ2-2	TRBV7-8	CASSLGRTGELFF	TGTGCCAGCAGCTTAGGCCGGACCGGGGAGCTGTTTTTT
.	.	TRBJ2-5	TRBV4-2	CASSQGGRGETQYF	TGTGCCAGCAGCCAGGGAGGTCGCGGAGAGACCCAGTACTTC
.	.	TRBJ1-2	TRBV13	CASSIGPSYGYTF	TGTGCCAGCAGTATCGGACCCTCCTATGGCTACACCTTC
.	.	TRBJ1-5	TRBV19	CASSIQSYSNQPQHF	TGTGCCAGTAGTATACAGTCTTATAGCAATCAGCCCCAGCATTTT
TRBD1	.	TRBJ2-7	TRBV5-6	CASGYHGTVTYEQYF	TGTGCCAGCGGTTACCACGGGACAGTTACCTACGAGCAGTACTTC
TRBD2	.	TRBJ2-7	TRBV4-3	CASSQERGGPAQYF	TGCGCCAGCAGCCAAGAACGGGGAGGGCCGGCGCAGTACTTC
TRBD2	.	TRBJ2-1	TRBV7-2	CASSSNASGRKGNEQFF	TGTGCCAGCAGCTCAAACGCTAGCGGGAGAAAAGGTAATGAGCAGTTCTTC
TRBD2	.	TRBJ2-4	TRBV4-1	CASGRRGGKGNIQYF	TGCGCCAGCGGCCGGCGCGGGGGAAAGGGGAACATTCAGTACTTC
.	.	TRBJ2-7	TRBV27	CASWNGEGGSYEQYF	TGTGCCAGCTGGAACGGGGAGGGGGGGTCCTACGAGCAGTACTTC
TRBD2	.	TRBJ2-5	TRBV7-2	CASSLRLAGGETQYF	TGTGCCAGCAGCCTGAGACTAGCGGGAGGAGAGACCCAGTACTTC
TRBD2	.	TRBJ2-2	TRBV15	CATSRARTSGGGSTGELFF	TGTGCCACCAGCAGAGCCAGGACTAGCGGTGGGGGGAGCACCGGGGAGCTGTTTTTT